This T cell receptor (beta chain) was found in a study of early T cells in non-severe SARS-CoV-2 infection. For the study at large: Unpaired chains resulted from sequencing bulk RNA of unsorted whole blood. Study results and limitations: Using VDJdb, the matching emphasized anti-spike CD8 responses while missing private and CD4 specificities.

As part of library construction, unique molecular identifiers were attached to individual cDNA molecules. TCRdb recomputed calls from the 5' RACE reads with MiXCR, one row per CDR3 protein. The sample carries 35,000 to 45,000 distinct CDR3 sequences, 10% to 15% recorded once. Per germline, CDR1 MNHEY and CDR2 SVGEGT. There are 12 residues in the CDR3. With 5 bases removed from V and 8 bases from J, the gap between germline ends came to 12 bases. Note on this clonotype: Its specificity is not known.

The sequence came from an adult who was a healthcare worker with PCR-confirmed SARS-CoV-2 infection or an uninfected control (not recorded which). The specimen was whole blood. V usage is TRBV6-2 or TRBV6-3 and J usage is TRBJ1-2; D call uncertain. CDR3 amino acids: CASSEFGRGYTF. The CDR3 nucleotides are TGTGCCAGCAGTGAATTCGGGAGAGGCTACACCTTC.